Each of the 21 T cell receptor beta chains below was sequenced from the same sample in a study of PD-1 blockade in classical Hodgkin lymphoma. Sequencing was performed with immunoSEQ multiplex PCR; in TCRdb, only in-frame clones are kept and a portion is missing. The sample yields 14,000 or so clones, 83% seen once. Every patient had relapsed following autologous stem cell transplantation, and cohorts differed in brentuximab vedotin exposure. Sequencing used peripheral blood mononuclear cells (PBMCs), obtained at baseline. All receptors come from a human donor with classical Hodgkin lymphoma.

Only a few counts were recorded for this clone. The rearrangement links TRBV6-5 to TRBJ2-3; weak D call: TRBD2 (7 bases). With 0 bases removed from V and 4 bases from J, the gap between germline ends came to 11 bases. The CDR3 runs to 15 residues. CDR1 and CDR2 from the germline V gene are MNHEY and SVGAGI. The CDR3 nucleotides read TGTGCCAGCAGTTACTCCGGCGGGGGCTCAGATACGCAGTATTTT. Its translation is CASSYSGGGSDTQYF.

The chain combines TRBV7-3 with TRBJ2-7; TRBD2 agrees at 12 bases. Germline-derived CDR1 and CDR2 are SGHTA and FQGTGA. The CDR3 consists of 15 residues. J lost 2 bases, V lost 2 bases, and 1 base had no gene match. CDR3 loop: CASSLLAGGPYEQYF. CDR3 in DNA: TGTGCCAGCAGCTTACTAGCGGGGGGGCCCTACGAGCAGTACTTC.

This clone appeared once. CDR3 sequence (DNA): TGTGCTAGTGGAGAAACAGGGGCAGATACGCAGTATTTT. This sequence encodes CASGETGADTQYF. The V call is TRBV12-5, the J call TRBJ2-3, with TRBD1 identical over 7 bases. There are 13 residues in the CDR3. The J segment lost 4 bases and the V segment lost 6 bases, leaving 4 bases of the junction unmatched. Germline V gene sequence: CDR1 LGHNT, CDR2 FRNRAP. Full variable domain (remainder filled in from reference TRBV12-5 and TRBJ2-3): DARVTQTPRHKVTEMGQEVTMRCQPILGHNTVFWYRQTMMQGLELLAYFRNRAPLDDSGMPKDRFSAEMPDATLATLKIQPSEPRDSAVYFCASGETGADTQYFGPGTRLTVL.

The V call is TRBV6-1, the J call TRBJ2-3; D gene ambiguous. CDR3 length: 14 residues. Germline values: CDR1 MNHNS, CDR2 SASEGT. The ends were cut back, 8 bases at V and 1 base at J, with 13 bases in the middle. The CDR3: CASFLTWGTDTQYF. The CDR3 bases are TGTGCCAGCTTCCTTACATGGGGCACAGATACGCAGTATTTT.

About this clone: One end of the junction fails to match germline, which may point to a read error. V is TRBV7-7 and J is TRBJ2-2; 7 nucleotides align to TRBD2. There are 15 residues in the CDR3. Germline V gives CDR1 SSHAT, CDR2 FNYEAQ (reference sequence). This CDR3 reads CASSPNSGAPGELFF. The DNA of the CDR3 is TGTGCTAGCAGCCCTAACAGCGGGGCTCCCGGGGAGCTGTTTTTT.

The chain combines TRBV27 with TRBJ2-3; D not certain. Trimming cost V 7 bases and J 6 bases, with 8 bases left between them. The V gene's germline CDR1 is MNHEY and CDR2 SMNVEV (reference sequence). This CDR3 is built from 11 residues. The CDR3 DNA follows: TGTGCCAGCACTGGATCCGATACGCAGTATTTT. Encoded protein: CASTGSDTQYF.

This clone was counted once. The chain couples TRBV7-2 to TRBJ2-7; 8 positions match TRBD2. This CDR3 region has 15 residues. The J segment lost 1 base and the V segment lost 4 bases, leaving 6 bases of the junction unmatched. Germline V CDR1 and CDR2: SGHTA, FQGNSA. Here the CDR3 reads CASSSRGGSSYEQYF. CDR3 DNA sequence: TGTGCCAGCAGCTCCCGGGGGGGCTCTTCCTACGAGCAGTACTTC.

This chain joins TRBV5-1 and TRBJ1-3; a weak D match, TRBD1 (5 bases). Trimming took 4 bases from V and 1 from J, leaving 18 bases between them. The CDR3 contains 17 residues. Germline CDR1 reads SGHRS; CDR2 reads YFSETQ. This chain's CDR3 is CASSEYRSRGSGNTIYF. Written as DNA, the CDR3 is TGCGCCAGCAGCGAATACAGGTCACGCGGATCTGGAAACACCATATATTTT. The full variable domain, in which reference TRBV5-1 and TRBJ1-3 provide the parts outside the CDR3, is KAGVTQTPRYLIKTRGQQVTLSCSPISGHRSVSWYQQTPGQGLQFLFEYFSETQRNKGNFPGRFSGRQFSNSRSEMNVSTLELGDSALYLCASSEYRSRGSGNTIYFGEGSWLTVV.

The chain links TRBV5-1 to TRBJ1-3, with TRBD1 identical over 7 bases. Germline loops: CDR1 SGHRS, CDR2 YFSETQ. The CDR3 contains 17 residues. The trim removed 4 bases at V and 0 bases at J, leaving 10 bases unmatched. The CDR3 DNA reads as TGCGCCAGCAGCCTGGTGGGGACAGCGAGCTCTGGAAACACCATATATTTT. It specifies CASSLVGTASSGNTIYF.

The chain carries TRBV4-3 and TRBJ1-1, with 7 positions matching TRBD1. With V trimmed by 0 bases and J by 4 bases, 8 bases remained unmatched. Germline V CDR1 and CDR2: LGHNA, YSLEER. The CDR3 extends over 16 amino acids. The CDR3 is CASSQDLTGKSTEAFF. The CDR3 nucleotides are TGCGCCAGCAGCCAAGATTTGACAGGGAAGAGCACTGAAGCTTTCTTT.

The chain employs TRBV7-6 and TRBJ2-7; 8 bases map to TRBD1. Germline trimming cut 6 bases from V and 7 bases from J; bases unmatched to any gene: 11. Germline CDR1 is SGHVS and CDR2 is FNYEAQ. The length of the CDR3 is 14 residues. This chain's CDR3 is CASSPRGTGGEQYF. The CDR3 DNA reads TGTGCCAGCAGTCCCCGGGGTACAGGGGGGGAGCAGTACTTC.

The J gene is TRBJ1-4, the V gene TRBV9; 8 bases line up with TRBD1. The CDR3 sequence is 15 residues long. Trimming at V came to 0 bases and at J to 5 bases, leaving 3 bases not matched to a gene. Germline CDR1 is SGDLS and CDR2 is YYNGEE. The CDR3 nucleotides read TGTGCCAGCAGCGTAGAGGACAGGGAGAATGAAAAACTGTTTTTT. Translated: CASSVEDRENEKLFF.

CDR3 bases: TGTGCCATCAGTGCAGGGGGGTTCGAGACCCAGTACTTC. Translation gives CAISAGGFETQYF. The V call is TRBV10-3, the J call TRBJ2-5; tentative D call: TRBD1 (7 bases). The germline V gene encodes CDR1 ENHRY and CDR2 SYGVKD. This CDR3 has 13 amino acids. Trimming pared 4 bases from V and 5 bases from J, leaving 11 bases between.

The chain recombines TRBV10-1 with TRBJ2-1; 9 positions agree with TRBD2. The CDR3 has 13 residues. J gave up 9 bases and V 6 bases, and 6 bases lay outside the gene matches. Per the germline V gene, CDR1 is WNHNN and CDR2 is SYGVQD (reference sequence). In nucleotides, the CDR3 is TGCGCCAGCAGGACTAGCGGTTCTAGTGAGCAGTTCTTC. This sequence encodes CASRTSGSSEQFF.

V gene TRBV2 combines with J gene TRBJ2-7; tentative D call: TRBD2 (7 bases). V was cut by 7 bases and J by 2 bases, with 18 bases left in between. This CDR3 has 15 residues. Germline CDR1 reads SNHLY; CDR2 reads FYNNEI. The CDR3 loop reads CASTLRGGRAYEQYF. The DNA of the CDR3 is TGTGCCAGCACCCTAAGGGGGGGCAGGGCCTACGAGCAGTACTTC.

The chain has TRBV7-3 and TRBJ1-1; 7 positions agree with TRBD1. Looked up from germline, CDR1 is SGHTA and CDR2 is FQGTGA. The CDR3 is 15 amino acids. With V trimmed by 5 bases and J by 1 base, 7 bases remained unmatched. The DNA of the CDR3 is TGTGCCAGCAGCCCGACAGGGTCAGAGAACACTGAAGCTTTCTTT. This encodes CASSPTGSENTEAFF.

This clone was recorded only once. CDR3 protein: CASSEGRGRGVHGELFF. The DNA for the CDR3 is TGTGCCAGCAGTGAAGGGCGGGGCCGAGGTGTTCACGGGGAGCTGTTTTTT. The chain has TRBV2 and TRBJ2-2; D may be TRBD2 (6 bases). The CDR3 consists of 17 residues. Trimming shortened V by 1 base and J by 7 bases, and 19 bases separated the two germline ends. Germline-derived CDR1 and CDR2 are SNHLY and FYNNEI. The full variable domain, its missing parts supplied by reference TRBV2 and TRBJ2-2, is EPEVTQTPSHQVTQMGQEVILRCVPISNHLYFYWYRQILGQKVEFLVSFYNNEISEKSEIFDDQFSVERPDGSNFTLKIRSTKLEDSAMYFCASSEGRGRGVHGELFFGEGSRLTVL.

The chain is built from TRBV6-6 and TRBJ2-1; D perhaps matches TRBD1 (5 bases). The CDR3 totals 11 residues. V was cut by 4 bases and J by 11 bases, with 9 bases left in between. Germline CDR1 reads MNHNY; CDR2 reads SVGAGI (reference sequence). This CDR3 is CASSSRQKQFF. CDR3 sequence (DNA): TGTGCCAGCAGTTCACGACAGAAGCAGTTCTTC.

The J gene is TRBJ2-3, the V gene TRBV9, with 8 bases lining up with TRBD1. CDR1 SGDLS and CDR2 YYNGEE come from the germline V gene. J lost 8 bases, V lost 1 base, and 12 bases had no gene match. There are 16 residues in the CDR3. The CDR3: CASSVNDRGPGPTQYF. DNA of the CDR3: TGTGCCAGCAGCGTAAACGACAGGGGCCCCGGGCCTACGCAGTATTTT.

This chain joins TRBV5-1 and TRBJ1-3; D ambiguous. The germline CDR1 and CDR2 sequences are SGHRS and YFSETQ. Between the trimmed V and J ends, which lost 2 bases and 0 bases, there was a span of 9 bases. There are 15 residues in the CDR3. The CDR3 protein is CASSFDGFSGNTIYF. The CDR3 nucleotides are TGCGCCAGCAGCTTCGACGGGTTCTCTGGAAACACCATATATTTT.

This clone has more than one count but fewer than ten. This chain connects TRBV2 to TRBJ1-2; D gene ambiguous. Trimming took off 5 bases at V and 2 bases at J, with 9 bases between the two ends. The CDR3 sequence is 13 residues long. Germline V gene lookup returns CDR1 SNHLY and CDR2 FYNNEI. The CDR3: CASSKDGNYGYTF. CDR3 nucleotides: TGTGCCAGCAGTAAAGACGGGAACTATGGCTACACCTTC. Filled out from reference TRBV2 and TRBJ1-2, the complete variable domain reads EPEVTQTPSHQVTQMGQEVILRCVPISNHLYFYWYRQILGQKVEFLVSFYNNEISEKSEIFDDQFSVERPDGSNFTLKIRSTKLEDSAMYFCASSKDGNYGYTFGSGTRLTVV.